The clone carrying this T cell receptor beta chain was counted a few times. The sample belongs to a study of patients and donors after allogeneic stem cell transplantation. TCRdb passed the RT-PCR reads through MiXCR, listing each CDR3 protein once. Among 98,000 or so distinct CDR3 sequences listed, around 33% were seen once. The CDR3 consists of 15 residues. Deletions cut 6 bases from V and 0 bases from J, with 12 bases between. This chain uses TRBV12-3 or TRBV12-4 with TRBJ1-3, with D maybe TRBD1 (5 bases). The sequencing input was blood, either unsorted or a sorted T cell fraction (not recorded which). The sequence came from a human donor who was either an allogeneic HSCT recipient or a stem cell or donor lymphocyte infusion donor (not recorded which). It is not recorded whose cells these are; they may come from a transplant donor. In DNA, the CDR3 is TGTGCCAGCAGGATCCAGGGCGCCTCTGGAAACACCATATATTTT. Translation: CASRIQGASGNTIYF.